This note documents a single T cell receptor beta chain sequence. As yet, its antigen is unknown. The data belong to a study of CD8 T cells in ankylosing spondylitis. Study-wide results and caveats: Some of the motif variants had earlier been found in reactive arthritis patients' fluid and blood. Disease-associated clones were CD8+ and fairly uncommon in peripheral blood. Within matched ankylosing spondylitis synovial fluid, disease-linked clones were reportedly significantly enriched. Apparently characteristic of ankylosing spondylitis blood was a TCR beta motif (about 8 highly homologous variants).

This CDR3 contains 15 residues. Germline CDR1 is SNHLY and CDR2 is FYNNEI. Trimming took off 5 bases at V and 1 base at J, with 9 bases between the two ends. Generation of TCR beta libraries employed quantitative 5'-RACE incorporating molecular barcodes. TCRdb used MiXCR to reprocess the 5' RACE reads, holding one entry per CDR3 protein. Among about 540,000 distinct CDR3 sequences listed, roughly 13% were seen once. Sequencing input: blood, either unsorted or a sorted T cell fraction (not recorded which). This clonotype was obtained from a male donor with ankylosing spondylitis. This chain joins TRBV2 and TRBJ2-6; D not certain. Written as DNA, the CDR3 is TGTGCCAGCAGTAGTGAGAGATCTGGGGCCAACGTCCTGACTTTC. This encodes CASSSERSGANVLTF. The whole variable domain, remainder taken from reference TRBV2 and TRBJ2-6, is EPEVTQTPSHQVTQMGQEVILRCVPISNHLYFYWYRQILGQKVEFLVSFYNNEISEKSEIFDDQFSVERPDGSNFTLKIRSTKLEDSAMYFCASSSERSGANVLTFGAGSRLTVL.